A selection of T cell receptor beta chains follows, all from one sample in a study of cytomegalovirus exposure and HLA in healthy donors. Libraries were prepared by immunoSEQ multiplex PCR; TCRdb keeps only in-frame clonotypes and omits some of them. The sample contains about 110,000 clones, roughly 79% of which appear only once. Sequenced sample: PBMCs. These TCRs come from a woman aged 50 to 65 in good health and CMV-seropositive. Both conserved end residues are part of each CDR3. Each record gives: J gene, V gene, D gene, clone size, CDR3 protein, CDR3 DNA. The D gene is left open where the match is weak. Size tells how often a clone was seen (once, few, many) or the class of an expanded clone, and some rows leave it out.

J gene: TRBJ1-1; V gene: TRBV2; D gene: NA; clone size: NA; CDR3 protein: CASSVQGGQAFF; CDR3 DNA: TGTGCCAGCAGTGTTCAGGGTGGGCAAGCTTTCTTT
J gene: TRBJ1-5; V gene: TRBV18; D gene: TRBD1; clone size: NA; CDR3 protein: CASSPPGTGDKPQHF; CDR3 DNA: TGTGCCAGCTCACCCCCCGGGACAGGGGATAAGCCCCAGCATTTT
J gene: TRBJ2-2; V gene: TRBV19; D gene: NA; clone size: NA; CDR3 protein: CASSMGLNTGELFF; CDR3 DNA: TGTGCCAGTAGTATGGGGCTGAACACCGGGGAGCTGTTTTTT
J gene: TRBJ2-5; V gene: TRBV7-3; D gene: TRBD2; clone size: once; CDR3 protein: CASSLGLALAGAETQYF; CDR3 DNA: TGTGCCAGCAGCTTAGGACTGGCGCTAGCGGGAGCAGAGACCCAGTACTTC
J gene: TRBJ2-3; V gene: TRBV7-9; D gene: TRBD2; clone size: once; CDR3 protein: CSSSSSGDTQYF; CDR3 DNA: TGTTCCAGCAGCTCTAGCGGGGATACGCAGTATTTT
J gene: TRBJ2-3; V gene: TRBV5-1; D gene: NA; clone size: NA; CDR3 protein: CASSLARISADTQYF; CDR3 DNA: TGCGCCAGCAGCTTGGCCAGAATAAGTGCTGATACGCAGTATTTT
J gene: TRBJ2-5; V gene: TRBV25-1; D gene: TRBD1; clone size: NA; CDR3 protein: CASSESRGPFQETQYF; CDR3 DNA: TGTGCCAGCAGTGAATCGAGGGGGCCCTTCCAAGAGACCCAGTACTTC
J gene: TRBJ2-1; V gene: TRBV11-1; D gene: TRBD2; clone size: NA; CDR3 protein: CASSRGTSGRNEQFF; CDR3 DNA: TGTGCCAGCAGCCGCGGGACTAGCGGGAGAAATGAGCAGTTCTTC
J gene: TRBJ1-2; V gene: TRBV9; D gene: NA; clone size: NA; CDR3 protein: CASSGNRGGYTF; CDR3 DNA: TGTGCCAGCAGCGGGAACCGGGGAGGCTACACCTTC
J gene: TRBJ2-7; V gene: TRBV7-7; D gene: TRBD1; clone size: NA; CDR3 protein: CASSQRTGYEQYF; CDR3 DNA: TGTGCCAGCAGCCAAAGGACAGGCTACGAGCAGTACTTC
J gene: TRBJ1-2; V gene: TRBV19; D gene: NA; clone size: NA; CDR3 protein: CASSIRDRNYGYTF; CDR3 DNA: TGTGCCAGTAGTATTCGCGACAGGAACTATGGCTACACCTTC
J gene: TRBJ2-7; V gene: TRBV7-8; D gene: TRBD1; clone size: NA; CDR3 protein: CASSPRQGSYEQYF; CDR3 DNA: TGTGCCAGCAGCCCCAGACAGGGTTCCTACGAGCAGTACTTC
J gene: TRBJ2-7; V gene: TRBV18; D gene: TRBD1; clone size: NA; CDR3 protein: CASSPRDSYEQYF; CDR3 DNA: TGTGCCAGCTCACCAAGGGACAGCTACGAGCAGTACTTC
J gene: TRBJ2-1; V gene: TRBV5-6; D gene: TRBD1; clone size: NA; CDR3 protein: CASSLVSQGATYNEQFF; CDR3 DNA: TGTGCCAGCAGCTTAGTCAGCCAGGGGGCTACCTACAATGAGCAGTTCTTC
J gene: TRBJ2-2; V gene: TRBV27; D gene: TRBD1; clone size: NA; CDR3 protein: CASSLSGTGVTGELFF; CDR3 DNA: TGTGCCAGCAGTTTGTCCGGGACAGGGGTGACCGGGGAGCTGTTTTTT
J gene: TRBJ2-7; V gene: TRBV7-8; D gene: NA; clone size: NA; CDR3 protein: CASSLARAGRESYEQYF; CDR3 DNA: TGTGCCAGCAGCTTAGCGCGGGCAGGAAGGGAGTCCTACGAGCAGTACTTC
J gene: TRBJ2-6; V gene: TRBV4-3; D gene: NA; clone size: NA; CDR3 protein: CASSQDQGRGVLTF; CDR3 DNA: TGCGCCAGCAGCCAAGATCAGGGTAGGGGCGTCCTGACTTTC
J gene: TRBJ1-2; V gene: TRBV27; D gene: TRBD1; clone size: once; CDR3 protein: CASTSGTGYGYTF; CDR3 DNA: TGTGCCAGTACATCCGGGACAGGGTATGGCTACACCTTC
J gene: TRBJ1-6; V gene: TRBV7-9; D gene: NA; clone size: NA; CDR3 protein: CASSLTRGSPLHF; CDR3 DNA: TGTGCCAGCAGCTTAACTAGGGGGTCACCCCTCCACTTT
J gene: TRBJ2-5; V gene: TRBV19; D gene: TRBD2; clone size: NA; CDR3 protein: CASSISGTQETQYF; CDR3 DNA: TGTGCCAGTAGTATAAGCGGGACCCAAGAGACCCAGTACTTC
J gene: TRBJ2-3; V gene: TRBV2; D gene: NA; clone size: NA; CDR3 protein: CAGGAFTSTDTQYF; CDR3 DNA: TGTGCCGGTGGGGCCTTCACTAGCACAGATACGCAGTATTTT
J gene: TRBJ1-1; V gene: TRBV4-3; D gene: TRBD1; clone size: NA; CDR3 protein: CASSQDLITGGPEAFF; CDR3 DNA: TGCGCCAGCAGCCAAGATCTTATAACAGGGGGACCTGAAGCTTTCTTT
J gene: TRBJ2-1; V gene: TRBV7-2; D gene: TRBD2; clone size: few; CDR3 protein: CASSSREGLGEQFF; CDR3 DNA: TGTGCCAGCAGCTCCAGGGAGGGGCTGGGTGAGCAGTTCTTC
J gene: TRBJ1-1; V gene: TRBV19; D gene: TRBD1; clone size: few; CDR3 protein: CASSSWTGMNTEAFF; CDR3 DNA: TGTGCCAGTAGTTCCTGGACAGGGATGAACACTGAAGCTTTCTTT
J gene: TRBJ2-5; V gene: TRBV18; D gene: NA; clone size: NA; CDR3 protein: CASSPQGLEETQYF; CDR3 DNA: TGTGCCAGCTCACCGCAGGGTCTTGAAGAGACCCAGTACTTC
J gene: TRBJ2-2; V gene: TRBV2; D gene: TRBD1; clone size: NA; CDR3 protein: CASSDNQGAGELFF; CDR3 DNA: TGTGCCAGCAGTGATAACCAGGGGGCCGGGGAGCTGTTTTTT
J gene: TRBJ2-6; V gene: TRBV5-4; D gene: NA; clone size: NA; CDR3 protein: CASSPSVLTYSGANGLTF; CDR3 DNA: TGTGCCAGCAGCCCTTCCGTGCTGACCTACTCTGGGGCCAACGGCCTGACTTTC
J gene: TRBJ2-6; V gene: TRBV7-9; D gene: TRBD1; clone size: NA; CDR3 protein: CASSLGDSLLTF; CDR3 DNA: TGTGCCAGCAGCTTGGGGGACAGCTTACTGACTTTC
J gene: TRBJ2-7; V gene: TRBV4-2; D gene: TRBD1; clone size: NA; CDR3 protein: CASSQVGQGIYEQYF; CDR3 DNA: TGTGCCAGCAGCCAAGTGGGACAGGGGATTTACGAGCAGTACTTC
J gene: TRBJ2-7; V gene: TRBV21-1; D gene: NA; clone size: NA; CDR3 protein: CASSSWITGASSYEQYF; CDR3 DNA: TGTGCCAGCAGCAGTTGGATCACAGGGGCAAGCTCCTACGAGCAGTACTTC
J gene: TRBJ2-1; V gene: TRBV9; D gene: TRBD2; clone size: once; CDR3 protein: CASSEGLDGEQFF; CDR3 DNA: TGTGCCAGCAGCGAGGGACTAGACGGTGAGCAGTTCTTC
J gene: TRBJ1-2; V gene: TRBV5-1; D gene: TRBD1; clone size: NA; CDR3 protein: CASSSGQGVTGYTF; CDR3 DNA: TGCGCCAGCAGCTCTGGACAGGGGGTCACGGGCTACACCTTC
J gene: TRBJ2-3; V gene: TRBV7-6; D gene: NA; clone size: NA; CDR3 protein: CASSSRFTDTQYF; CDR3 DNA: TGTGCCAGCAGCTCGCGTTTCACAGATACGCAGTATTTT